Shown below are 28 T cell receptor beta chains from a single sample sequenced in a study of spatial heterogeneity in lung cancer. Indicated time point: sample taken at primary tumor resection. TCRdb re-called the 5' RACE reads through MiXCR, storing one row per CDR3 protein. The sample includes about 30,000 distinct CDR3 sequences, more than 5.5% seen only once; the top ten take around 26%. Overall study results and limits: Counts of expanded intratumoral alpha and beta TCRs tracked tumor mutation counts.

No antigen has been identified for these receptors. The sequenced sample was lung tumor tissue, obtained at surgery. Receptor source: a male donor with early-stage non-small cell lung cancer.

The chain employs TRBV7-2 and TRBJ2-5; D possibly corresponds to TRBD1 (6 bases). The CDR3 has 12 residues. V was shortened by 10 bases and J by 4 bases, with 13 bases between the two germline ends. Germline V gene sequence: CDR1 SGHTA, CDR2 FQGNSA. This CDR3 reads CATRDNGETQYF. CDR3 coding DNA: TGTGCCACACGGGACAACGGAGAGACCCAGTACTTC.

The table lists this clonotype with many counts. The J gene is TRBJ2-1, the V gene TRBV9; D is perhaps TRBD1 or TRBD2 (5 bases each). V was shortened by 3 bases and J by 0 bases, with 19 bases between the two germline ends. Looked up from germline, CDR1 is SGDLS and CDR2 is YYNGEE. The CDR3 has 18 residues. The CDR3 sequence: CASSAPGPNRGSYNEQFF. CDR3 coding DNA: TGTGCCAGCAGCGCACCGGGACCTAACCGAGGCTCCTACAATGAGCAGTTCTTC.

This clonotype has a count of ten or more. J is TRBJ1-1 and V is TRBV6-5; 10 bases map to TRBD1. Trimming at V came to 6 bases and at J to 12 bases, leaving 10 bases not matched to a gene. CDR1 is MNHEY, CDR2 SVGAGI, per germline. This CDR3 region has 13 residues. The CDR3 reads CASRNPGQGKSFF. The CDR3, as DNA: TGTGCCAGCAGAAATCCGGGACAGGGGAAATCTTTCTTT.

In the case of this clonotype: One junction end disagrees with the germline gene, perhaps due to a read error. The chain recombines TRBV28 with TRBJ2-1; 9 nucleotides align to TRBD1. The CDR3 loop spans 13 amino acids. The germline V gene encodes CDR1 MDHEN and CDR2 SYDVKM. The CDR3 sequence: CASLRTGANEQIF. As DNA, the CDR3 is TGTGCCAGCCTCAGGACAGGGGCGAATGAGCAGATCTTC.

The sample holds many counts of this clonotype. V and J are TRBV7-9 and TRBJ2-3; D is perhaps TRBD1 or TRBD2 (5 bases each). The CDR3 covers 15 residues. CDR1 is SEHNR, CDR2 FQNEAQ, per germline (reference sequence). Between the trimmed V and J ends, which lost 5 bases and 6 bases, there was a span of 18 bases. The CDR3, as DNA: TGTGCCAGCAGCCCAGAGGGGCGGCGTGGCGATACGCAGTATTTT. Protein product: CASSPEGRRGDTQYF.

This clonotype was seen many times. The chain joins TRBV10-2 to TRBJ2-3, with 14 bases lining up with TRBD2. V was pared by 6 bases and J by 5 bases, with 7 bases of the junction left unmatched. CDR3 length: 16 amino acids. From germline, CDR1 is WSHSY and CDR2 SAAADI. For the CDR3, the DNA is TGCGCCAGCAGACCCGGGACTAGCGGGGGATTAGATACGCAGTATTTT. Translated, it gives CASRPGTSGGLDTQYF.

This clonotype came up many times. This rearrangement joins TRBV29-1 to TRBJ2-1, with TRBD2 matching 7 bases. V gave up 7 bases and J gave up 2 bases; unmatched junction bases: 2. This CDR3 spans 12 amino acids. Germline values: CDR1 SQVTM, CDR2 ANQGSEA. The CDR3 here is CSGSGAYNEQFF. CDR3 in DNA: TGCAGCGGCAGCGGGGCCTACAATGAGCAGTTCTTC.

This clonotype was observed a few times. The rearrangement links TRBV6-2 or TRBV6-3 to TRBJ2-1, with D maybe TRBD2 (6 bases). Germline CDR1 is MNHEY and CDR2 is SVGEGT. CDR3 length equals 14 residues. The V gene lost 5 bases and the J gene lost 0 bases, with 8 bases spanning the gap. The CDR3 reads CASSGGSSYNEQFF. CDR3 coding DNA: TGTGCCAGCAGTGGGGGGAGCTCCTACAATGAGCAGTTCTTC.

This clonotype was found a few times. The chain carries TRBV6-2 or TRBV6-3 and TRBJ1-1; D is unresolved. V was shortened by 2 bases and J by 0 bases, with 7 bases between the two germline ends. CDR1 is MNHEY, CDR2 SVGEGT, per germline. CDR3 size: 14 residues. CDR3 DNA sequence: TGTGCCAGCAGTTACGTTCAGATGAACACTGAAGCTTTCTTT. As protein: CASSYVQMNTEAFF.

This clonotype was recorded at least ten times. The CDR3 DNA follows: TGTGCCATCAGTGAGTCATTGACAACCGTCACAGATACGCAGTATTTT. This gives the protein CAISESLTTVTDTQYF. V is TRBV10-3 and J is TRBJ2-3, with D uncertain. Germline loops: CDR1 ENHRY, CDR2 SYGVKD. The CDR3 runs to 16 residues. V lost 0 bases and J lost 2, with 12 bases in between.

This chain joins TRBV5-1 and TRBJ2-3; TRBD2 matches 14 bases. The V segment lost 0 bases and the J segment 5 bases; nucleotides outside the gene matches: 8. Germline V CDR1 and CDR2: SGHRS, YFSETQ. This CDR3 is 18 amino acids long. The CDR3 is CASSLALTSGGAVDTQYF. Written as DNA, the CDR3 is TGCGCCAGCAGCTTGGCTCTGACTAGCGGGGGGGCAGTAGATACGCAGTATTTT. Variable domain in full (rest from reference TRBV5-1 and TRBJ2-3): KAGVTQTPRYLIKTRGQQVTLSCSPISGHRSVSWYQQTPGQGLQFLFEYFSETQRNKGNFPGRFSGRQFSNSRSEMNVSTLELGDSALYLCASSLALTSGGAVDTQYFGPGTRLTVL.

This clonotype was seen ten or more times. The rearrangement joins TRBV20-1 to TRBJ2-7, with D possibly called TRBD1 or TRBD2 (5 bases each). The CDR3 runs to 13 residues. Germline assignment: CDR1 DFQATT and CDR2 SNEGSKA (reference sequence). With 5 bases removed from V and 3 bases from J, the gap between germline ends came to 14 bases. CDR3 sequence (DNA): TGCAGTGCTTTCCGGGACGGGGACTACGAGCAGTACTTC. This codes for CSAFRDGDYEQYF.

At least ten counts were recorded for this clonotype. This sequence joins TRBV28 and TRBJ1-6, with a possible D match to TRBD1 (5 bases). Per germline, CDR1 MDHEN and CDR2 SYDVKM. The length of the CDR3 is 14 residues. Trimming stripped 7 bases from V and 8 bases from J, with 15 bases between. Here the CDR3 DNA reads TGTGCCAGCACCTTCACAGGTAGAGATTCACCCCTCCACTTT. As protein: CASTFTGRDSPLHF. The variable domain in full, with the rest retrieved from reference TRBV28 and TRBJ1-6, is DVKVTQSSRYLVKRTGEKVFLECVQDMDHENMFWYRQDPGLGLRLIYFSYDVKMKEKGDIPEGYSVSREKKERFSLILESASTNQTSMYLCASTFTGRDSPLHFGNGTRLTVT.

This clonotype was recorded many times. The V call is TRBV28, the J call TRBJ2-7; D perhaps matches TRBD1 (8 bases). The germline V gene has CDR1 MDHEN and CDR2 SYDVKM. There are 15 residues in the CDR3. V gave up 7 bases and J gave up 2 bases, with 18 bases separating them. The CDR3: CASTGGETGAYEQYF. In nucleotides, the CDR3 is TGTGCCAGCACAGGGGGGGAGACAGGGGCCTACGAGCAGTACTTC.

This clonotype was observed many times. The chain is built from TRBV29-1 and TRBJ2-5; 14 positions match TRBD2. The V gene's germline CDR1 is SQVTM and CDR2 ANQGSEA. The ends lost 7 bases at V and 9 bases at J; junction bases unmatched: 7. The CDR3 is made up of 13 amino acids. CDR3 DNA sequence: TGCAGCGGGGGACTAGCGGGGGTCCTGGCCCAGTACTTC. Encoded protein: CSGGLAGVLAQYF.

This clonotype has a count of ten or more. This chain connects TRBV12-5 to TRBJ2-3; unclear D gene. Germline values: CDR1 LGHNT, CDR2 FRNRAP. V was cut by 1 base and J by 3 bases, with 5 bases left in between. This CDR3 spans 13 amino acids. CDR3 region: CASGLAGTDTQYF. The DNA for the CDR3 is TGTGCTAGTGGTTTGGCTGGGACAGATACGCAGTATTTT.

The V call is TRBV7-6, the J call TRBJ2-7, with 10 bases identical to TRBD1. From germline, CDR1 is SGHVS and CDR2 FNYEAQ. The CDR3 runs to 13 residues. Trimming removed 5 bases from V and 5 bases from J; junction bases left unmatched: 3. The DNA for the CDR3 is TGTGCCAGCAGCCTGACAGGGGGCGACGAGCAGTACTTC. Residues: CASSLTGGDEQYF. Complete variable domain (other parts from reference TRBV7-6 and TRBJ2-7): GAGVSQSPRYKVTKRGQDVALRCDPISGHVSLYWYRQALGQGPEFLTYFNYEAQQDKSGLPNDRFSAERPEGSISTLTIQRTEQRDSAMYRCASSLTGGDEQYFGPGTRLTVT.

As to this clonotype: Mismatch with germline at one junction end may stem from a read error. The chain employs TRBV4-2 and TRBJ2-1; the D is unclear. CDR1 and CDR2 from the germline V gene are LGHNA and YNFKEQ. The length of the CDR3 is 15 residues. The CDR3 nucleotides read TGTGCCAGCAGCTCGCGGTACACGTTAAACAATGAGCAGATCTTC. Protein sequence: CASSSRYTLNNEQIF.

This clonotype appeared many times. The chain uses TRBV3-1 and TRBJ1-5; D unclear. The CDR3 totals 13 residues. V was shortened by 1 base and J by 7 bases, with 8 bases between the two germline ends. Germline CDR1 is LGHDT and CDR2 is YNNKEL (reference sequence). CDR3 coding DNA: TGTGCCAGCAGCCAAGGTTTATTCCAGCCCCAGCATTTT. Its protein is CASSQGLFQPQHF.

This clonotype has ten or more counts. The chain joins TRBV5-1 to TRBJ1-1; D not certain. The CDR3 spans 13 residues. V lost 0 bases, J lost 5 bases, and 8 bases lay in between. CDR1 is SGHRS and CDR2 is YFSETQ in the germline V gene. The CDR3 reads CASSLALPTEAFF. The CDR3 DNA reads TGCGCCAGCAGCTTGGCCCTCCCGACTGAAGCTTTCTTT.

The chain carries TRBV20-1 and TRBJ2-3; 7 bases fit TRBD2. CDR1 and CDR2 (germline): DFQATT, SNEGSKA (reference sequence). The CDR3 has 13 amino acids. The CDR3 is CGASGTRTDTQYF. The CDR3 nucleotides are TGCGGAGCAAGCGGGACCCGCACAGATACGCAGTATTTT.

In its sample, this clonotype was seen a few times. V is TRBV25-1 and J is TRBJ1-3; TRBD1 is a possible D gene (5 bases). This CDR3 contains 16 residues. V was clipped by 0 bases and J by 4 bases, with 13 bases between them. Germline-derived CDR1 and CDR2 are MGHDK and SYGVNS. CDR3 DNA sequence: TGTGCCAGCAGTGAATACGGGGGATTCGGAGGAAACACCATATATTTT. Amino acids: CASSEYGGFGGNTIYF.

This clonotype was seen at least ten times. This sequence joins TRBV5-1 and TRBJ2-1; 8 nucleotides align to TRBD1. The CDR3 spans 15 residues. Germline values: CDR1 SGHRS, CDR2 YFSETQ. The V segment lost 0 bases and the J segment 6 bases; nucleotides outside the gene matches: 5. The CDR3 DNA is TGCGCCAGCAGCTTGGGCCCCCAGGGGGCCAATGAGCAGTTCTTC. Translating gives CASSLGPQGANEQFF.

In its sample, this clonotype was seen a few times. The chain uses TRBV6-5 and TRBJ2-7, with a possible D match to TRBD2 (5 bases). CDR1 and CDR2 from the germline V gene are MNHEY and SVGAGI. The CDR3 runs 14 residues. Between the trimmed V and J ends, which lost 2 bases and 2 bases, there was a span of 10 bases. The CDR3 nucleotides are TGTGCCAGCAGTTACGTGGGGAGAACCTACGAGCAGTACTTC. Translating it yields CASSYVGRTYEQYF.

This clonotype occurred a few times. V gene TRBV27 combines with J gene TRBJ1-2, with 8 bases identical to TRBD1. This CDR3 comprises 13 residues. Germline V lookup: CDR1 MNHEY, CDR2 SMNVEV (reference sequence). Trimming took 4 bases from V and 4 from J; bases not matched to a gene: 2. The DNA for the CDR3 is TGTGCCAGCAGTTCCACAGGGGGCTATGGCTACACCTTC. Translated, it gives CASSSTGGYGYTF.

This clonotype is classed as medium-sized. The chain uses TRBV10-2 and TRBJ2-7; TRBD2 is a possible D gene (5 bases). This CDR3 comprises 15 residues. Trimming stripped 3 bases from V and 4 bases from J, with 16 bases between. Looked up from germline, CDR1 is WSHSY and CDR2 is SAAADI. The CDR3 reads CASSELERLAYEQYF. The CDR3 DNA follows: TGCGCCAGCAGTGAACTAGAAAGGTTAGCGTACGAGCAGTACTTC.

This clonotype was counted ten times or more. The gene calls are TRBV6-2 or TRBV6-3 and TRBJ1-2, with a weak D call TRBD1 (6 bases). CDR3 length: 14 residues. Trimming cost V 0 bases and J 5 bases, with 10 bases left between them. Germline V gene data show CDR1 as MNHEY and CDR2 as SVGEGT. Here the CDR3 DNA reads TGTGCCAGCAGTTACTCTGGACAGACTTATGGCTACACCTTC. It translates to CASSYSGQTYGYTF.

This clonotype has ten or more counts. The chain employs TRBV6-5 and TRBJ2-1; 9 bases line up with TRBD1. V trimming: 6 bases; J trimming: 3 bases; junction bases outside the gene matches: 9. Germline V gives CDR1 MNHEY, CDR2 SVGAGI. The CDR3 covers 16 residues. CDR3 region: CASSSTGTGIYNEQFF. The CDR3 DNA reads as TGTGCCAGCAGCAGCACCGGGACAGGGATCTACAATGAGCAGTTCTTC.